What follows are 32 T cell receptor beta chains derived from one specimen sequenced in a study of blood T cell repertoires in COVID-19. Produced via immunoSEQ multiplex PCR; TCRdb's table is partial and in-frame only. The data contain under 140,000 clones, 72% of them singletons. Specimen: peripheral blood. The receptors come from a woman aged 55-70 years with acute or convalescent COVID-19.

This clone has more than one count but fewer than ten. This chain links TRBV5-8 with TRBJ1-6; D gene uncertain. Trimming stripped 0 bases from V and 4 bases from J, with 8 bases between. The germline V gene has CDR1 SGHTS and CDR2 YDEGEE. The CDR3 sequence is 15 residues long. As DNA, the CDR3 is TGTGCCAGCAGCTTGGAACAGCTTTATAATTCACCCCTCCACTTT. Protein product: CASSLEQLYNSPLHF. Supplemented by reference TRBV5-8 and TRBJ1-6, the full variable domain reads EAGVTQSPTHLIKTRGQQATLRCSPISGHTSVYWYQQALGLGLQFLLWYDEGEERNRGNFPPRFSGRQFPNYSSELNVNALELEDSALYLCASSLEQLYNSPLHFGNGTRLTVT.

The chain joins TRBV20-1 to TRBJ2-4, with D unclear. Germline V gene sequence: CDR1 DFQATT, CDR2 SNEGSKA (reference sequence). The CDR3 loop spans 11 amino acids. V was cut by 0 bases and J by 8 bases, with 5 bases left in between. The CDR3 DNA reads as TGCAGTGCTAGAGATCGGGACATTCAGTACTTC. Protein: CSARDRDIQYF.

The rearrangement uses TRBV5-4 and TRBJ1-4; unclear D gene. Between the trimmed V and J ends, which lost 1 base and 3 bases, there was a span of 7 bases. This CDR3 has 14 residues. Per the germline V gene, CDR1 is SGHNT and CDR2 is YYREEE (reference sequence). The CDR3 region has the DNA TGTGCCAGCAGCTTGCCACTGTCTAATGAAAAACTGTTTTTT. It specifies CASSLPLSNEKLFF.

This rearrangement joins TRBV4-2 to TRBJ2-1; a weak D match, TRBD2 (6 bases). Germline CDR1 reads LGHNA; CDR2 reads YNFKEQ. The CDR3 runs to 14 residues. V lost 0 bases to trimming and J lost 7 bases, with 10 bases between them. The CDR3 sequence is CASSQDIGSNEQFF. DNA for the CDR3: TGTGCCAGCAGCCAAGATATCGGGAGTAATGAGCAGTTCTTC.

V and J are TRBV7-9 and TRBJ1-5, with a possible D match to TRBD1 (6 bases). The CDR3 is made up of 16 amino acids. CDR1 is SEHNR, CDR2 FQNEAQ, per germline (reference sequence). The germline V and J ends were trimmed by 3 bases and 2 bases, with 14 bases remaining between them. The CDR3 nucleotides read TGTGCCAGCAGCTTGGAAACAGGGTTTGGCAATCAGCCCCAGCATTTT. This codes for CASSLETGFGNQPQHF.

This clone was detected only a few times. The chain couples TRBV7-3 to TRBJ1-6; D might be TRBD1 (6 bases). This CDR3 contains 15 residues. V was trimmed by 0 bases and J by 8 bases, leaving 11 bases between them. Germline loops: CDR1 SGHTA, CDR2 FQGTGA. CDR3 nucleotides: TGTGCCAGCAGCTTAACGTTACAGGGAGATTCACCCCTCCACTTT. Encoded protein: CASSLTLQGDSPLHF.

The rearrangement joins TRBV7-3 to TRBJ1-1, with D unresolved. V was shortened by 5 bases and J by 5 bases, with 15 bases between the two germline ends. Germline-derived CDR1 and CDR2 are SGHTA and FQGTGA. The CDR3 contains 14 residues. CDR3 amino acids: CASSPTSSGTEAFF. The CDR3 DNA reads as TGTGCCAGCAGCCCCACCAGTAGCGGGACTGAAGCTTTCTTT.

V is TRBV27 and J is TRBJ2-7; TRBD1 is a possible D gene (6 bases). Germline V gene data show CDR1 as MNHEY and CDR2 as SMNVEV (reference sequence). The CDR3 is 14 residues long. Between the trimmed V and J ends, which lost 2 bases and 5 bases, there was a span of 13 bases. The CDR3 region is CASSLNRAWDEQYF. CDR3 DNA sequence: TGTGCCAGCAGTTTAAACAGGGCTTGGGACGAGCAGTACTTC.

The gene calls are TRBV30 and TRBJ1-4, with 7 bases matching TRBD1. CDR1 is GTSNPN and CDR2 is SVGIG in the germline V gene (reference sequence). With V trimmed by 5 bases and J by 4 bases, 7 bases remained unmatched. The CDR3 runs 14 residues. The CDR3: CAWGIGTDNEKLFF. The DNA of the CDR3 is TGTGCCTGGGGCATCGGGACAGATAATGAAAAACTGTTTTTT. The whole variable domain, remainder taken from reference TRBV30 and TRBJ1-4, is SQTIHQWPATLVQPVGSPLSLECTVEGTSNPNLYWYRQAAGRGLQLLFYSVGIGQISSEVPQNLSASRPQDRQFILSSKKLLLSDSGFYLCAWGIGTDNEKLFFGSGTQLSVL.

The chain employs TRBV18 and TRBJ2-1; 9 bases map to TRBD2. The germline gives CDR1 KGHSH, CDR2 LQKENI. This CDR3 is 16 amino acids long. Trimming at V came to 6 bases and at J to 9 bases, leaving 15 bases not matched to a gene. The CDR3 bases are TGTGCCAGCTCGCAGAAAGGGACTAGCCGTTTTGGTGAGCAGTTCTTC. It translates to CASSQKGTSRFGEQFF. Using reference TRBV18 and TRBJ2-1 for the parts outside the CDR3, the full variable domain is NAGVMQNPRHLVRRRGQEARLRCSPMKGHSHVYWYRQLPEEGLKFMVYLQKENIIDESGMPKERFSAEFPKEGPSILRIQQVVRGDSAAYFCASSQKGTSRFGEQFFGPGTRLTVL.

The chain carries TRBV7-3 and TRBJ1-2; TRBD1 is a possible D gene (5 bases). V lost 5 bases and J lost 3, with 16 bases in between. The length of the CDR3 is 15 residues. In germline, CDR1 is SGHTA, CDR2 FQGTGA. The CDR3 nucleotides are TGTGCCAGCAGCCCCGGGGGGGGTCTAGACTATGGCTACACCTTC. Translated: CASSPGGGLDYGYTF.

This clone has a single count. The V gene is TRBV11-2, the J gene TRBJ2-3, with 16 bases fitting TRBD2. Germline V gene sequence: CDR1 SGHAT, CDR2 FQNNGV. The length of the CDR3 is 17 residues. The trim removed 5 bases at V and 2 bases at J, leaving 4 bases unmatched. CDR3: CASSGGTSGGDTDTQYF. The CDR3 nucleotides read TGTGCCAGCAGCGGAGGGACTAGCGGGGGGGACACAGATACGCAGTATTTT. The complete variable domain, with remaining parts taken from reference TRBV11-2 and TRBJ2-3, reads EAGVAQSPRYKIIEKRQSVAFWCNPISGHATLYWYQQILGQGPKLLIQFQNNGVVDDSQLPKDRFSAERLKGVDSTLKIQPAKLEDSAVYLCASSGGTSGGDTDTQYFGPGTRLTVL.

The chain has TRBV19 and TRBJ1-5, with 8 bases matching TRBD1. V was clipped by 3 bases and J by 4 bases; unmatched bases: 2. There are 14 residues in the CDR3. Germline CDR1 is LNHDA and CDR2 is SQIVND (reference sequence). The CDR3 nucleotides are TGTGCCAGTAGTATCGGGACAGGAAATCAGCCCCAGCATTTT. Its protein is CASSIGTGNQPQHF.

The chain is built from TRBV5-4 and TRBJ1-1; 9 bases agree with TRBD1. The CDR3 is made up of 16 amino acids. V shed 4 bases, J shed 4 bases, and the junction held 11 bases outside the gene matches. From germline, CDR1 is SGHNT and CDR2 YYREEE (reference sequence). The CDR3 is CASSPQGQGIGTEAFF. The CDR3 DNA reads TGTGCCAGCAGCCCCCAGGGACAGGGAATCGGCACTGAAGCTTTCTTT.

Only a few counts were recorded for this clone. The chain joins TRBV12-5 to TRBJ1-2; D remains unclear. The CDR3 is 13 amino acids. V was trimmed by 3 bases and J by 8 bases, leaving 13 bases between them. Germline CDR1 reads LGHNT; CDR2 reads FRNRAP. CDR3 bases: TGTGCTAGTGGTTTAAAAGAGGGATTAGGCTACACCTTC. This sequence encodes CASGLKEGLGYTF.

The genes are TRBV5-1 and TRBJ1-6; TRBD1 matches at 10 bases. This CDR3 is built from 14 residues. Trimming removed 4 bases from V and 14 bases from J; junction bases left unmatched: 9. In germline, CDR1 is SGHRS, CDR2 YFSETQ. For the CDR3, the DNA is TGCGCCAGCAGCCCAGGGACAGGGGATCTTACCCTCCACTTT. Amino acids: CASSPGTGDLTLHF.

The chain links TRBV9 to TRBJ2-2; possibly TRBD1 for D (6 bases). Between the trimmed V and J ends, which lost 6 bases and 4 bases, there was a span of 13 bases. CDR3 length: 14 amino acids. CDR1 is SGDLS and CDR2 is YYNGEE in the germline V gene. CDR3 amino acids: CASNYRDPTGELFF. The CDR3 DNA sequence: TGTGCCAGCAATTACAGGGACCCCACCGGGGAGCTGTTTTTT. Complete variable domain (other parts from reference TRBV9 and TRBJ2-2): DSGVTQTPKHLITATGQRVTLRCSPRSGDLSVYWYQQSLDQGLQFLIQYYNGEERAKGNILERFSAQQFPDLHSELNLSSLELGDSALYFCASNYRDPTGELFFGEGSRLTVL.

The chain carries TRBV18 and TRBJ2-7; weak D call: TRBD2 (5 bases). Per the germline V gene, CDR1 is KGHSH and CDR2 is LQKENI. V was cut by 4 bases and J by 5 bases, with 12 bases left in between. CDR3 size: 13 residues. The CDR3 protein is CASSQGVGDEQYF. The CDR3 nucleotides are TGTGCCAGCTCACAGGGAGTTGGGGACGAGCAGTACTTC.

The CDR3, as DNA: TGCGCCAGCAGCCCGGGACAGGGCGGGAGTGAAAAACTGTTTTTT. Protein: CASSPGQGGSEKLFF. The chain uses TRBV5-1 and TRBJ1-4; 9 bases map to TRBD1. The V segment lost 4 bases and the J segment 7 bases; nucleotides outside the gene matches: 8. Germline V gene sequence: CDR1 SGHRS, CDR2 YFSETQ. This CDR3 is 15 amino acids long. Combining the CDR3 with reference TRBV5-1 and TRBJ1-4 gives the whole variable domain KAGVTQTPRYLIKTRGQQVTLSCSPISGHRSVSWYQQTPGQGLQFLFEYFSETQRNKGNFPGRFSGRQFSNSRSEMNVSTLELGDSALYLCASSPGQGGSEKLFFGSGTQLSVL.

This chain uses TRBV10-3 with TRBJ2-2; D possibly corresponds to TRBD2 (7 bases). V gave up 9 bases and J gave up 0 bases, with 11 bases separating them. Germline values: CDR1 ENHRY, CDR2 SYGVKD. The CDR3 length is 14 residues. CDR3 coding DNA: TGTGCCATGTCGGGGGGCGCGAACACCGGGGAGCTGTTTTTT. Residues: CAMSGGANTGELFF.

Many counts were recorded for this clone. The genes are TRBV7-9 and TRBJ2-1; 7 bases fit TRBD1. CDR3 length: 16 residues. With 0 bases clipped from V and 6 bases from J, the junction kept 8 bases outside the gene matches. Germline lookup yields CDR1 SEHNR and CDR2 FQNEAQ (reference sequence). The CDR3 nucleotides read TGTGCCAGCAGCTTAGCCATGGGGACAGCTGGCAATGAGCAGTTCTTC. Amino acid sequence: CASSLAMGTAGNEQFF. The whole variable domain, remainder taken from reference TRBV7-9 and TRBJ2-1, is DTGVSQNPRHKITKRGQNVTFRCDPISEHNRLYWYRQTLGQGPEFLTYFQNEAQLEKSRLLSDRFSAERPKGSFSTLEIQRTEQGDSAMYLCASSLAMGTAGNEQFFGPGTRLTVL.

This clone showed up just a few times. The chain has TRBV30 and TRBJ2-3, with D unresolved. Germline CDR1 is GTSNPN and CDR2 is SVGIG (reference sequence). CDR3 size: 17 residues. V lost 0 bases and J 3 bases, leaving 19 bases between the germline ends. Here the CDR3 reads CAWSVRVRTKETDTQYF. Written as DNA, the CDR3 is TGTGCCTGGAGTGTACGCGTTAGAACCAAAGAGACAGATACGCAGTATTTT.

V usage is TRBV19 and J usage is TRBJ1-2; D is ambiguous. The V and J ends lost 4 bases and 1 base respectively, with 13 bases between them. The CDR3 consists of 15 residues. CDR1 LNHDA and CDR2 SQIVND come from the germline V gene (reference sequence). The CDR3 here is CASSTPQAFNYGYTF. The CDR3 bases are TGTGCCAGTAGTACGCCTCAGGCCTTTAACTATGGCTACACCTTC.

J is TRBJ1-4 and V is TRBV3-1 (or the pseudogene TRBV3-2); 7 nucleotides match TRBD1. Germline V gives CDR1 LGHDT, CDR2 YNNKEL (reference sequence). V gave up 4 bases and J gave up 8 bases; unmatched junction bases: 13. This CDR3 region has 16 residues. The CDR3 DNA reads TGTGCCAGCAGCCGCCAAACAGGGGCTCAGGGAGAAAAACTGTTTTTT. It is translated as CASSRQTGAQGEKLFF.

This clone was recorded a few times. This rearrangement joins TRBV5-4 to TRBJ2-1; TRBD1 aligns across 10 bases. The CDR3 is made up of 15 amino acids. The trim removed 4 bases at V and 4 bases at J, leaving 5 bases unmatched. Germline V lookup: CDR1 SGHNT, CDR2 YYREEE (reference sequence). The CDR3 loop is CASSNGTGAYNEQFF. CDR3 DNA: TGTGCCAGCAGCAATGGGACAGGGGCGTACAATGAGCAGTTCTTC.

The chain is built from TRBV27 and TRBJ1-2; D gene ambiguous. CDR1 and CDR2 from the germline V gene are MNHEY and SMNVEV (reference sequence). This CDR3 region has 14 residues. The germline V and J ends were trimmed by 6 bases and 0 bases, with 11 bases remaining between them. CDR3 sequence reads: CASSFGPANYGYTF. The CDR3 DNA reads as TGTGCCAGCAGCTTTGGTCCAGCTAACTATGGCTACACCTTC.

The J gene is TRBJ2-7, the V gene TRBV24-1; D possibly corresponds to TRBD1 (6 bases). The CDR3 is made up of 16 amino acids. V gave up 0 bases and J gave up 9 bases, with 20 bases separating them. Germline values: CDR1 KGHDR, CDR2 SFDVKD. CDR3 DNA: TGTGCCACCAGTGATTTGCAATCCGGGACAAAGGCCGGGCAGTACTTC. Translation gives CATSDLQSGTKAGQYF.

The chain joins TRBV6-2 or TRBV6-3 to TRBJ2-1; weak D call: TRBD2 (6 bases). Trimming stripped 5 bases from V and 4 bases from J, with 15 bases between. The CDR3 totals 15 residues. CDR1 is MNHEY and CDR2 is SVGEGT in the germline V gene. The CDR3 here is CASSPGGRGYNEQFF. CDR3 coding DNA: TGTGCCAGCAGTCCCGGGGGTCGGGGGTACAATGAGCAGTTCTTC.

This clone has just one count. Here the CDR3 DNA reads TGCGCCAGCAGCTTCGGGGGTTCTCAACTGTTTTTT. This encodes CASSFGGSQLFF. The J gene is TRBJ1-4, the V gene TRBV5-1, with a possible D match to TRBD1 (5 bases). The CDR3 covers 12 residues. The germline gives CDR1 SGHRS, CDR2 YFSETQ. The V gene lost 2 bases and the J gene lost 12 bases, with 11 bases spanning the gap.

This clone has just a few counts. The chain combines TRBV6-5 with TRBJ1-1; TRBD1 is a possible D gene (5 bases). V lost 4 bases and J lost 0, with 9 bases in between. This CDR3 spans 14 amino acids. The V gene's germline CDR1 is MNHEY and CDR2 SVGAGI. The CDR3 is CASSWGGLNTEAFF. The CDR3 nucleotides read TGTGCCAGCAGTTGGGGGGGGTTGAACACTGAAGCTTTCTTT.

The chain carries TRBV5-1 and TRBJ2-7; tentatively, D is TRBD1 (6 bases). Per germline, CDR1 SGHRS and CDR2 YFSETQ. Trimming shortened V by 4 bases and J by 2 bases, and 13 bases separated the two germline ends. The CDR3 is made up of 14 amino acids. This chain's CDR3 is CASSGGQPAYEQYF. The CDR3 nucleotides read TGCGCCAGCAGCGGAGGACAGCCGGCCTACGAGCAGTACTTC.

CDR3 sequence reads: CASSLWATGELFF. In DNA form, the CDR3 reads TGTGCCAGCAGTTTGTGGGCCACCGGGGAGCTGTTTTTT. This sequence joins TRBV12-3 or TRBV12-4 and TRBJ2-2; D uncertain. Trimming left V 3 bases short and J 4 bases short, with 6 bases between. CDR3 length: 13 residues.